The source of this T cell receptor (beta chain) is a study of T cells after yellow fever vaccination. The table lists this clonotype with a few counts. TCRdb analysed the 5' RACE reads with MiXCR anew, one entry per CDR3 protein. Here the sample spans hundreds of thousands of distinct CDR3 sequences, less than 4.5% being singletons. There are 12 residues in the CDR3. The V gene end was trimmed by 8 bases and the J gene end by 4 bases; junction bases not matched to a gene: 1. The germline CDR1 and CDR2 sequences are SGHTA and FQGNSA. The V call is TRBV7-2, the J call TRBJ2-5, with 10 bases that match TRBD1. The receptor was derived from a man aged 18 to 30 who received the YFV17D yellow fever vaccine. The starting material was PBMCs, obtained on the day of the yellow fever booster vaccination. Here the CDR3 DNA reads TGTGCCAGCGGACAGGGGGGAGAGACCCAGTACTTC. As protein: CASGQGGETQYF.